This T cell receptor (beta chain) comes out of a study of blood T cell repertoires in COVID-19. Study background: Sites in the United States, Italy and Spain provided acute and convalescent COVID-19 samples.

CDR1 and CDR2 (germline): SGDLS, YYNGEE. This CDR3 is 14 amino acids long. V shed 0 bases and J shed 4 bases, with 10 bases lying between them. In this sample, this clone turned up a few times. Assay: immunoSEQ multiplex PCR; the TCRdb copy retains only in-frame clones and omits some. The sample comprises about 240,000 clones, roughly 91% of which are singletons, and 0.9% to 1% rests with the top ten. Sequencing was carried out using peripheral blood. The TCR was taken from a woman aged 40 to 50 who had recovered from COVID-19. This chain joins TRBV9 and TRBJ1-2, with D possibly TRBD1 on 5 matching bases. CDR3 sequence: CASSVGGGTYGYTF. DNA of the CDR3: TGTGCCAGCAGCGTAGGTGGGGGGACCTATGGCTACACCTTC.